This is a list of T cell receptor beta chains from one sample in a study of beta chain features in type 1 diabetes. Profiled with immunoSEQ multiplex PCR; TCRdb holds only in-frame clones, not every one. The sample has hundreds of thousands of clones, about 29% seen once; the top ten hold 0.05% to 0.07%. The sample was naive CD4+ T cells from blood. These receptors came from a man between 18 and 29 years old in good health. Each CDR3 is given with its conserved first and last residue. The order of the fields is D gene, J gene, clone size, V gene, CDR3 protein, CDR3 DNA. A D gene is named only where the DNA matches it firmly. Clone size is not always given. Where it is, it says once, few, many or a class for expanded clones.

>TRBD1|TRBJ2-5|-|TRBV28
CASSLATGVIEETQYF
TGTGCCAGCTCTTTGGCCACAGGGGTTATCGAAGAGACCCAGTACTTC
>-|TRBJ1-5|-|TRBV11-2
CASRQGLQGSNQPQHF
TGTGCCAGCAGGCAAGGCCTTCAGGGTAGCAATCAGCCCCAGCATTTT
>TRBD2|TRBJ2-1|-|TRBV28
CASSFPPSGSVYNEQFF
TGTGCCAGCAGTTTCCCACCTAGCGGGAGTGTTTACAATGAGCAGTTCTTC
>-|TRBJ2-5|-|TRBV12-5
CASLGNQETQYF
TGTGCTAGCCTGGGGAACCAAGAGACCCAGTACTTC
>TRBD1|TRBJ1-1|-|TRBV9
CASSVWTGQNTEAFF
TGTGCCAGCAGCGTCTGGACAGGGCAGAACACTGAAGCTTTCTTT
>TRBD2|TRBJ2-7|few|TRBV5-1
CASSLAGLEVYEQYF
TGCGCCAGCAGCTTGGCGGGACTAGAGGTATACGAGCAGTACTTC
>TRBD2|TRBJ2-1|few|TRBV18
CASSAGTSAYNEQFF
TGTGCCAGCTCCGCCGGGACTAGCGCCTACAATGAGCAGTTCTTC
>-|TRBJ2-7|few|TRBV14
CASSQAIGPQYF
TGTGCCAGCAGCCAAGCTATAGGACCTCAGTACTTC
>TRBD1|TRBJ1-1|-|TRBV25-1
CASRKTGGTEAFF
TGTGCCAGCAGAAAGACAGGGGGCACTGAAGCTTTCTTT
>TRBD2|TRBJ2-3|few|TRBV30
CAWSVRAAGGTQYF
TGTGCCTGGAGTGTAAGGGCAGCGGGAGGGACGCAGTATTTT
>-|TRBJ1-4|-|TRBV4-1
CASSQVSLSNEKLFF
TGCGCCAGCAGCCAAGTGTCCCTGTCTAATGAAAAACTGTTTTTT
>-|TRBJ2-1|few|TRBV9
CASSVDSYNEQFF
TGTGCCAGCAGCGTAGATTCATACAATGAGCAGTTCTTC
>TRBD1|TRBJ2-7|few|TRBV4-3
CASSQVAGGSYEQYF
TGCGCCAGCAGCCAAGTGGCAGGGGGCTCCTACGAGCAGTACTTC
>TRBD2|TRBJ2-5|-|TRBV4-3
CASSHGTSGAQETQYF
TGCGCCAGCAGCCACGGGACTAGCGGGGCCCAAGAGACCCAGTACTTC
>TRBD1|TRBJ2-5|-|TRBV5-4
CASSVTGGEETQYF
TGTGCCAGCAGCGTGACAGGGGGCGAAGAGACCCAGTACTTC
>TRBD2|TRBJ2-5|few|TRBV7-7
CASSPGVAGGRETQYF
TGTGCCAGCAGCCCCGGGGTAGCGGGAGGAAGAGAGACCCAGTACTTC
>TRBD1|TRBJ1-2|-|TRBV6-5
CGAGQGYGYTF
TGTGGGGCGGGACAGGGCTATGGCTACACCTTC
>-|TRBJ2-1|-|TRBV28
CASSPRRNNEQFF
TGTGCCAGCAGCCCGCGACGGAACAATGAGCAGTTCTTC
>-|TRBJ1-1|-|TRBV29-1
CSGHEHSEAFF
TGCAGCGGGCATGAACACTCTGAAGCTTTCTTT